These 13 T cell receptor beta chains share one sample of origin, sequenced in a study of CD8 T cells in ankylosing spondylitis. TCRdb independently ran MiXCR on the 5' RACE reads; one entry per CDR3 protein. The table includes about 500,000 distinct CDR3 sequences, approximately 5% detected once. The antigens of these receptors remain unknown. Overall study findings and caveats: Characteristic of ankylosing spondylitis blood, it appeared, was a TCR beta motif comprising about eight highly homologous variants.

The source material was blood, either unsorted or a sorted T cell fraction (not recorded which). All receptors come from a male donor with ankylosing spondylitis.

V is TRBV28 and J is TRBJ1-1; no reliable D call. Germline CDR1 MDHEN, CDR2 SYDVKM. The CDR3 runs 14 residues. The V gene lost 5 bases and the J gene lost 1 base, with 11 bases spanning the gap. This CDR3 reads CASSRDSRNTEAFF. CDR3 coding DNA: TGTGCCAGCAGTAGGGATAGCCGGAACACTGAAGCTTTCTTT.

This clonotype was picked up many times. The V gene is TRBV20-1, the J gene TRBJ1-1; no reliable D call. Per germline, CDR1 DFQATT and CDR2 SNEGSKA (reference sequence). This CDR3 has 12 amino acids. V was shortened by 4 bases and J by 1 base, with 7 bases between the two germline ends. CDR3 amino acids: CSATEANTEAFF. CDR3 bases: TGCAGTGCTACCGAAGCGAACACTGAAGCTTTCTTT.

To note about this clonotype: One end of the junction varies from germline; a read error may be responsible. The V call is TRBV28, the J call TRBJ2-7; 9 bases are shared with TRBD1. This CDR3 contains 18 residues. Looked up from germline, CDR1 is MDHEN and CDR2 is SYDVKM. Written as DNA, the CDR3 is TGTGCCAGGAGTTCGCCCACCCCGGGACAGGGTGGGTCCTACGAGCAGTACTTC. Translation: CARSSPTPGQGGSYEQYF.

This clonotype showed up many times. CDR3 nucleotides: TGCAGCGTTCGTCAGGGGCTTTCCTACGAGCAGTACTTC. The encoded protein is CSVRQGLSYEQYF. This chain joins TRBV29-1 and TRBJ2-7; the D gene is possibly TRBD1 (6 bases). With 5 bases removed from V and 1 base from J, the gap between germline ends came to 12 bases. The CDR3 has 13 residues. The germline CDR1 and CDR2 sequences are SQVTM and ANQGSEA.

The V gene is TRBV7-3, the J gene TRBJ1-1; no firm D call. Trimming cost V 5 bases and J 1 base, with 8 bases left between them. The CDR3 length is 13 residues. CDR1 is SGHTA, CDR2 FQGTGA, per germline. The CDR3 here is CASSPRENTEAFF. As DNA, the CDR3 is TGTGCCAGCAGCCCCCGGGAGAACACTGAAGCTTTCTTT.

This clonotype was detected a few times. V gene TRBV7-2 combines with J gene TRBJ1-1; 8 bases agree with TRBD1. J was trimmed by 4 bases and V by 4 bases; bases with no gene match: 8. The germline V gene has CDR1 SGHTA and CDR2 FQGNSA. The CDR3 runs 15 residues. Here the CDR3 reads CASSSGQGGSTEAFF. The CDR3 DNA follows: TGTGCCAGCAGCTCCGGACAGGGAGGGAGCACTGAAGCTTTCTTT.

This clonotype showed up many times. The V and J genes are TRBV10-3 and TRBJ1-2, with D hard to call. V gave up 8 bases and J gave up 6 bases, with 13 bases separating them. Per germline, CDR1 ENHRY and CDR2 SYGVKD. CDR3 length: 12 amino acids. CDR3 DNA: TGTGCCATCCTAATTCCGAGGGATGGCTACACCTTC. It yields the protein CAILIPRDGYTF.

This clonotype was seen at least ten times. The chain uses TRBV3-1 and TRBJ2-7; 8 nucleotides align to TRBD1. CDR3 size: 15 residues. CDR1 LGHDT and CDR2 YNNKEL come from the germline V gene (reference sequence). Trimming removed 0 bases from V and 1 base from J; junction bases left unmatched: 2. Here the CDR3 reads CASSQDWTGSYEQYF. The CDR3 DNA is TGTGCCAGCAGCCAAGATTGGACAGGGTCCTACGAGCAGTACTTC.

This clonotype was seen only a few times. The V call is TRBV11-2, the J call TRBJ2-7; the D is unclear. V dropped 1 base and J dropped 3 bases, with 7 bases sitting between them. Germline values: CDR1 SGHAT, CDR2 FQNNGV. The length of the CDR3 is 13 residues. DNA for the CDR3: TGTGCCAGCAGCTTAGCCGGCCGCTACGAGCAGTACTTC. The encoded protein is CASSLAGRYEQYF.

This clonotype has more than one count but fewer than ten. This chain links TRBV2 with TRBJ2-1, with D uncertain. The CDR3 is 13 residues long. Germline CDR1 SNHLY, CDR2 FYNNEI. V was shortened by 1 base and J by 7 bases, with 8 bases between the two germline ends. The CDR3: CASSEDSENEQFF. The CDR3 coding sequence is TGTGCCAGCAGTGAAGACAGCGAAAATGAGCAGTTCTTC.

This clonotype showed up just a few times. The chain has TRBV5-1 and TRBJ1-4; 9 nucleotides align to TRBD1. The CDR3 extends over 16 amino acids. Germline trimming cut 4 bases from V and 8 bases from J; bases unmatched to any gene: 12. CDR1 and CDR2 from the germline V gene are SGHRS and YFSETQ. CDR3 in DNA: TGCGCCAGCAGCCACGAACCACAGGGGGCTCTGGAAAAACTGTTTTTT. Translated, it gives CASSHEPQGALEKLFF.

The DNA for the CDR3 is TGTGCCAGCAGTTACTTTGAGGTCTTGGAAGGGACAGATACGCAGTATTTT. Protein sequence: CASSYFEVLEGTDTQYF. The genes are TRBV6-5 and TRBJ2-3; D uncertain. The CDR3 contains 17 residues. The V gene's germline CDR1 is MNHEY and CDR2 SVGAGI. V was clipped by 1 base and J by 3 bases, with 17 bases between them.

At least ten counts were recorded for this clonotype. The chain recombines TRBV15 with TRBJ2-2; 10 nucleotides align to TRBD1. CDR3 length: 15 amino acids. The trim removed 2 bases at V and 5 bases at J, leaving 2 bases unmatched. The germline V gene encodes CDR1 LNHNV and CDR2 YYDKDF (reference sequence). CDR3 loop: CATSRWDRGTGELFF. DNA of the CDR3: TGTGCCACCAGCAGATGGGACAGGGGAACCGGGGAGCTGTTTTTT.